These 21 T cell receptor beta chains were all obtained from the same sample, sequenced in a study of shared clonotypes between healthy human individuals (dated by TCRdb to the early 2020s). For the CD8 naive samples, CD45RO-negative cells were positively selected for CCR7, yielding a CD45RA+CCR7+ population from which TemRA cells were excluded. The library was made by the immunoSEQ multiplex PCR assay. Entries here come from immuneACCESS through TCRdb and include only in-frame sequences with V and J called. Some clones fail to appear in such tables; in the studies checked, an unresolved V gene covers under half of the shortfall, and the cause of the remainder is unknown. The sample profile shows about 2,200,000 clones; approximately 94% of them were found once. Together, the top ten hold under 2% of the sample. The specimen was naive CD8+ T cells from PBMCs. The sample's cell subset or site label, in plain terms: CD45RA+CCR7+. These receptors originate from a man between 18 and 35 years old in good health. Some clones in this sample may be carry-over from other donors' samples.

The DNA of the CDR3 is TGTGCCAGCAGCCAAGATCGTTGGGGCAGATCCTCTGGAAACACCATATATTTT. Translated, it gives CASSQDRWGRSSGNTIYF. V usage is TRBV14 and J usage is TRBJ1-3, with D possibly being TRBD1 (5 bases). Germline lookup yields CDR1 SGHDN and CDR2 FVKESK. Trimming removed 0 bases at V and 0 bases at J, with 15 bases between. CDR3 size: 18 residues. The complete variable domain, with remaining parts taken from reference TRBV14 and TRBJ1-3, reads EAGVTQFPSHSVIEKGQTVTLRCDPISGHDNLYWYRRVMGKEIKFLLHFVKESKQDESGMPNNRFLAERTGGTYSTLKVQPAELEDSGVYFCASSQDRWGRSSGNTIYFGEGSWLTVV.

This rearrangement joins TRBV28 to TRBJ2-1, with no clear D. The V gene's germline CDR1 is MDHEN and CDR2 SYDVKM. This CDR3 contains 15 residues. Trimming removed 3 bases from V and 6 bases from J, with 15 bases in between. The CDR3 DNA sequence: TGTGCCAGCAGTTTCGCAAGAGACTTTTTCAATGAGCAGTTCTTC. Its translation: CASSFARDFFNEQFF.

This sequence joins TRBV19 and TRBJ1-2, with TRBD1 matching 7 bases. Germline CDR1 LNHDA, CDR2 SQIVND (reference sequence). The V gene end was trimmed by 5 bases and the J gene end by 6 bases; junction bases not matched to a gene: 12. This CDR3 has 15 amino acids. The CDR3 here is CASSSLPDRVHGYTF. The CDR3 DNA reads as TGTGCCAGTAGTTCCCTACCCGACAGGGTCCATGGCTACACCTTC.

The table lists this clone with a count of one. The chain is built from TRBV9 and TRBJ2-2; D gene ambiguous. The germline V gene encodes CDR1 SGDLS and CDR2 YYNGEE. The CDR3 covers 14 residues. The V gene lost 2 bases and the J gene lost 7 bases, with 12 bases spanning the gap. The CDR3 loop is CASSVPTADGELFF. CDR3 nucleotide sequence: TGTGCCAGCAGCGTCCCCACAGCAGACGGGGAGCTGTTTTTT.

This chain links TRBV13 with TRBJ1-5, with a weak D call TRBD1 (5 bases). This CDR3 has 14 amino acids. Germline lookup yields CDR1 PRHDT and CDR2 FYEKMQ (reference sequence). Trimming took 4 bases from V and 0 from J, leaving 7 bases between them. The CDR3, as DNA: TGTGCCAGCAGCTCCAGGGATAGCAATCAGCCCCAGCATTTT. Translation gives CASSSRDSNQPQHF.

This rearrangement joins TRBV12-5 to TRBJ1-1; 7 bases fit TRBD1. Germline V gives CDR1 LGHNT, CDR2 FRNRAP. V was pared by 7 bases and J by 1 base, with 15 bases of the junction left unmatched. The CDR3 has 17 amino acids. The CDR3 DNA is TGTGCTAGTGTCCACCGGGACAGCGGACCTCAGAACACTGAAGCTTTCTTT. This gives the protein CASVHRDSGPQNTEAFF.

A note on this clone: Germline is not matched at one junction end, which may reflect a read error. CDR3 sequence: CASSRLTSGPSYGQYF. CDR3 DNA: TGTGCCAGCAGTCGCCTGACGAGCGGACCCTCCTACGGGCAGTACTTC. The chain is built from TRBV28 and TRBJ2-7, with a possible D match to TRBD2 (5 bases). Germline V gene lookup returns CDR1 MDHEN and CDR2 SYDVKM. This CDR3 has 16 amino acids. Full variable domain (outside the CDR3, taken from reference TRBV28 and TRBJ2-7): DVKVTQSSRYLVKRTGEKVFLECVQDMDHENMFWYRQDPGLGLRLIYFSYDVKMKEKGDIPEGYSVSREKKERFSLILESASTNQTSMYLCASSRLTSGPSYGQYFGPGTRLTVT.

The V gene is TRBV5-6, the J gene TRBJ1-2; D is perhaps TRBD1 (6 bases). Germline lookup yields CDR1 SGHDT and CDR2 YYEEEE. The V end was cut by 7 bases, the J end by 5 bases, with 18 bases between. CDR3 size: 14 residues. This chain's CDR3 is CASVVGGAVYGYTF. The CDR3 bases are TGTGCCAGCGTCGTAGGGGGGGCGGTTTATGGCTACACCTTC.

This clone appeared once. V and J are TRBV11-3 and TRBJ1-1; D is possibly TRBD1 (6 bases). The CDR3 length is 16 residues. The germline V and J ends were trimmed by 5 bases and 4 bases, with 20 bases remaining between them. Germline V lookup: CDR1 SGHNT, CDR2 YENEEA. The CDR3 nucleotides read TGTGCCAGCAGCCCAAGACAGGTGCAAAGGACCACTGAAGCTTTCTTT. Its translation: CASSPRQVQRTTEAFF. Filled out from reference TRBV11-3 and TRBJ1-1, the complete variable domain reads EAGVVQSPRYKIIEKKQPVAFWCNPISGHNTLYWYLQNLGQGPELLIRYENEEAVDDSQLPKDRFSAERLKGVDSTLKIQPAELGDSAVYLCASSPRQVQRTTEAFFGQGTRLTVV.

This clone has only a few counts. This chain joins TRBV18 and TRBJ1-5; D is uncertain. Germline V gene sequence: CDR1 KGHSH, CDR2 LQKENI. CDR3 length: 13 amino acids. V was shortened by 4 bases and J by 1 base, with 5 bases between the two germline ends. The CDR3 loop reads CASSQSSNQPQHF. For the CDR3, the DNA is TGTGCCAGCTCACAGTCAAGCAATCAGCCCCAGCATTTT.

V is TRBV7-8 and J is TRBJ2-1, with 10 bases identical to TRBD2. Per germline, CDR1 SGHVS and CDR2 FQNEAQ. This CDR3 has 20 amino acids. Trimming at V came to 5 bases and at J to 0 bases, leaving 16 bases not matched to a gene. The CDR3 DNA is TGTGCCAGCAGCCCCCGGGACAGACTAGCGGGCTCGAGCTCCTACAATGAGCAGTTCTTC. Protein: CASSPRDRLAGSSSYNEQFF.

This chain connects TRBV7-9 to TRBJ2-7; D might be TRBD1 or TRBD2, each matching 5 bases. V was trimmed by 2 bases and J by 5 bases, leaving 22 bases between them. CDR3 length: 17 amino acids. In germline, CDR1 is SEHNR, CDR2 FQNEAQ (reference sequence). CDR3 nucleotides: TGTGCCAGCAGCTTACGAGTCGGGGCTTACTCTTCGGACGAGCAGTACTTC. This sequence encodes CASSLRVGAYSSDEQYF.

The V call is TRBV11-2, the J call TRBJ2-7, with 10 bases matching TRBD1. The J segment lost 2 bases and the V segment lost 0 bases, leaving 1 base of the junction unmatched. The CDR3 sequence is 15 residues long. CDR1 and CDR2 from the germline V gene are SGHAT and FQNNGV. CDR3 DNA sequence: TGTGCCAGCAGCTTAGAGGACAGGGGGGCCTACGAGCAGTACTTC. This translates into CASSLEDRGAYEQYF.

This chain joins TRBV19 and TRBJ2-1, with TRBD1 matching 11 bases. The germline CDR1 and CDR2 sequences are LNHDA and SQIVND (reference sequence). The CDR3 totals 15 residues. The V gene end was trimmed by 4 bases and the J gene end by 4 bases; junction bases not matched to a gene: 3. The CDR3 spells CASSTDRGPYNEQFF. CDR3 bases: TGTGCCAGTAGTACGGACAGGGGGCCATACAATGAGCAGTTCTTC.

This clone was counted once. The genes are TRBV27 and TRBJ1-2; the match to TRBD1 covers 9 bases. Germline lookup yields CDR1 MNHEY and CDR2 SMNVEV (reference sequence). The CDR3 totals 17 residues. Trimming at V came to 6 bases and at J to 1 base, leaving 12 bases not matched to a gene. The CDR3 loop is CASSRSRDRDLNYGYTF. The DNA of the CDR3 is TGTGCCAGCAGCCGGTCCCGGGACAGGGATCTTAACTATGGCTACACCTTC.

This sequence joins TRBV7-9 and TRBJ2-5, with 8 bases identical to TRBD2. V gave up 5 bases and J gave up 5 bases; unmatched junction bases: 7. This CDR3 has 14 residues. In germline, CDR1 is SEHNR, CDR2 FQNEAQ (reference sequence). Here the CDR3 reads CASSHRREAETQYF. The CDR3 DNA is TGTGCCAGCAGCCACAGGCGGGAGGCGGAGACCCAGTACTTC.

V gene TRBV5-4 combines with J gene TRBJ1-1; D gene unclear. Germline V lookup: CDR1 SGHNT, CDR2 YYREEE (reference sequence). Trimming cost V 2 bases and J 3 bases, with 11 bases left between them. The length of the CDR3 is 14 residues. CDR3 residues: CASSLDPKDTEAFF. For the CDR3, the DNA is TGTGCCAGCAGCTTAGACCCAAAGGACACTGAAGCTTTCTTT.

The V and J genes are TRBV4-3 and TRBJ2-3; D is possibly TRBD2 (6 bases). Germline V lookup: CDR1 LGHNA, CDR2 YSLEER. The CDR3 is made up of 15 amino acids. Between the trimmed V and J ends, which lost 1 base and 6 bases, there was a span of 14 bases. The CDR3 here is CASSQGLEMMDTQYF. The CDR3 DNA reads TGCGCCAGCAGCCAAGGACTAGAAATGATGGATACGCAGTATTTT.

The chain employs TRBV6-4 and TRBJ2-1, with D possibly being TRBD2 (5 bases). Germline CDR1 and CDR2: MRHNA and SNTAGT. The CDR3 length is 16 residues. Trimming took 3 bases from V and 2 from J, leaving 14 bases between them. The CDR3 sequence: CASSENGRDPYNEQFF. The CDR3 DNA is TGTGCCAGCAGTGAGAACGGTCGGGATCCCTACAATGAGCAGTTCTTC.

The gene calls are TRBV5-4 and TRBJ2-3; D not certain. CDR3 length equals 17 residues. From germline, CDR1 is SGHNT and CDR2 YYREEE (reference sequence). The V end lost 4 bases, the J end lost 0 bases, and 18 bases lay between the germline ends. The CDR3 nucleotides are TGTGCCAGCAGCCGTCTAGGACCAAAAGCTAGCACAGATACGCAGTATTTT. Translated: CASSRLGPKASTDTQYF.

The rearrangement joins TRBV19 to TRBJ2-5, with 14 bases identical to TRBD2. Losses at the gene ends were 9 bases for V and 5 bases for J; bases not matched to a gene: 8. Germline V gene sequence: CDR1 LNHDA, CDR2 SQIVND (reference sequence). The CDR3 is made up of 15 amino acids. CDR3 sequence reads: CASSGLAGGEETQYF. CDR3 DNA: TGTGCCAGCTCAGGACTAGCGGGAGGTGAGGAGACCCAGTACTTC. The entire variable domain, with the rest obtained from reference TRBV19 and TRBJ2-5, is as follows: DGGITQSPKYLFRKEGQNVTLSCEQNLNHDAMYWYRQDPGQGLRLIYYSQIVNDFQKGDIAEGYSVSREKKESFPLTVTSAQKNPTAFYLCASSGLAGGEETQYFGPGTRLLVL.